This TCR beta chain is from a study of blood T cell repertoires in COVID-19. Study context: COVID-19 samples, acute and convalescent, were from the United States, Italy and Spain.

Per the study methods: Researchers report that nucleated cell counts were estimated from reference gene primer amplification. Clones were sequenced by immunoSEQ multiplex PCR, and TCRdb holds only the in-frame ones, with some missing. V and J calls and clone size are copied from that table; D and trimming were computed from the DNA. The data hold a few hundred thousand clones, with approximately 90% observed a single time. For recovered donors of Cohort 3, there were two negative PCRs, clearance, or symptom resolution. This clone was picked up one time. The clonotype originates from a young man who had recovered from COVID-19. What was sequenced was PBMCs or T cells enriched from blood (not recorded which).

CDR3 amino acids: CASSLWRGQETQYF. CDR3 in DNA: TGTGCCAGCAGTTTGTGGCGGGGGCAAGAGACCCAGTACTTC. The chain couples TRBV28 to TRBJ2-5, with TRBD2 matching 7 bases. Germline CDR1 is MDHEN and CDR2 is SYDVKM. The CDR3 has 14 amino acids. V lost 3 bases and J lost 2; bases outside the gene matches: 3.